This T cell receptor (beta chain) was sequenced during a study of CD8 T cells in Susac syndrome. RNA in amounts of roughly 0.45 to 1 ug was reverse transcribed with random hexamers. TCR beta CDR3 was amplified by immunoSEQ multiplex PCR. This amplification extended across 54 Vbeta and 13 Jbeta segments. TCRdb redid the calling of the immunoSEQ multiplex PCR reads with MiXCR, one entry per CDR3 protein. The sample records around 71,000 distinct CDR3 sequences, 93% being singletons. Negative isolation was used for CD8+ and CD4+ T cells and FACS enrichment for TEMRA cells. Trimming at V came to 3 bases and at J to 9 bases, leaving 5 bases not matched to a gene. This CDR3 contains 13 residues. Germline CDR1 SGHRS, CDR2 YFSETQ. This clonotype was observed a single time.

The specimen was CD4+ T cells from PBMCs. The TCR sequence derives from a human donor with Susac syndrome. The rearrangement links TRBV5-1 to TRBJ2-1; 8 bases are a match to TRBD1. The CDR3 sequence: CASSSQGGAEQFF. The CDR3 coding sequence is TGCGCCAGCAGCTCACAGGGGGGTGCTGAGCAGTTCTTC.